The 14 T cell receptor beta chains given below trace back to one sample, sequenced in a study of T-cell reconstitution after alpha-beta-depleted transplantation in children. Unique molecular identifiers were built into the TCRbeta library. TCRdb ran MiXCR on the PCR reads and lists one entry per CDR3 protein. Of over 550,000 distinct CDR3 sequences in the sample, over 9.5% were seen once. Here the sequenced sample was PBMCs from the stem cell graft donor, taken from the stem cell graft. The origin of the receptors is a human donor who donated a stem cell graft to a child with acute myeloid leukemia.

The rearrangement uses TRBV11-1 and TRBJ2-7; maybe TRBD1 (5 bases). This CDR3 comprises 18 residues. Germline V gene data show CDR1 as SGHAT and CDR2 as FQDESV (reference sequence). V was clipped by 5 bases and J by 0 bases, with 23 bases between them. CDR3 DNA sequence: TGTGCCAGCAGCCCGAACCCGACAGCCTCATTAACCTCCTACGAGCAGTACTTC. It is translated as CASSPNPTASLTSYEQYF.

This clonotype occurred a few times. The chain recombines TRBV4-2 with TRBJ2-7; 10 bases line up with TRBD2. The junction had 14 bases not matched to a gene; V was cut back by 4 bases and J by 2 bases. The CDR3 spans 18 residues. CDR1 and CDR2 from the germline V gene are LGHNA and YNFKEQ. This CDR3 is CASSRGLAISSGAYEQYF. The CDR3 region has the DNA TGTGCCAGCAGCCGGGGACTAGCGATCAGTTCGGGGGCCTACGAGCAGTACTTC.

This clonotype came up a few times. The rearrangement joins TRBV20-1 to TRBJ2-7; D remains ambiguous. Germline loops: CDR1 DFQATT, CDR2 SNEGSKA (reference sequence). V lost 0 bases to trimming and J lost 1 base, with 10 bases between them. This CDR3 is built from 14 residues. The DNA of the CDR3 is TGCAGTGCTAGAGATCTAGGCGCTTCCTACGAGCAGTACTTC. It translates to CSARDLGASYEQYF.

At least ten counts were recorded for this clonotype. The J gene is TRBJ2-5, the V gene TRBV7-3; TRBD2 matches 10 bases. J gave up 1 base and V 4 bases, and 3 bases lay outside the gene matches. The germline CDR1 and CDR2 sequences are SGHTA and FQGTGA. The CDR3 runs to 15 residues. In DNA form, the CDR3 reads TGTGCCAGCAGCTGGGGACTAGCGATCCAAGAGACCCAGTACTTC. Amino acids: CASSWGLAIQETQYF. The variable domain in full, with the rest retrieved from reference TRBV7-3 and TRBJ2-5, is GAGVSQTPSNKVTEKGKYVELRCDPISGHTALYWYRQSLGQGPEFLIYFQGTGAADDSGLPNDRFFAVRPEGSVSTLKIQRTERGDSAVYLCASSWGLAIQETQYFGPGTRLLVL.

This clonotype was found a few times. The chain carries TRBV7-6 and TRBJ2-7; 8 bases are shared with TRBD2. The germline V gene has CDR1 SGHVS and CDR2 FNYEAQ. The CDR3 totals 15 residues. V dropped 1 base and J dropped 5; count of bases not matched to a gene: 7. The CDR3 is CASSLVVSGGDEQYF. The CDR3 DNA is TGTGCCAGCAGCTTAGTTGTGTCGGGGGGGGACGAGCAGTACTTC. The full variable domain, in which reference TRBV7-6 and TRBJ2-7 provide the parts outside the CDR3, is GAGVSQSPRYKVTKRGQDVALRCDPISGHVSLYWYRQALGQGPEFLTYFNYEAQQDKSGLPNDRFSAERPEGSISTLTIQRTEQRDSAMYRCASSLVVSGGDEQYFGPGTRLTVT.

The chain joins TRBV12-3 or TRBV12-4 to TRBJ2-7; 7 nucleotides agree with TRBD2. Trimming cost V 5 bases and J 3 bases; bases outside gene matches: 7. The CDR3 extends over 14 amino acids. The CDR3 region is CASSLREEGYEQYF. The CDR3 DNA is TGTGCCAGCAGTCTACGGGAGGAAGGCTACGAGCAGTACTTC.

This clonotype was detected only a few times. The chain joins TRBV27 to TRBJ2-2; 7 nucleotides match TRBD1. The CDR3 runs 15 residues. Germline assignment: CDR1 MNHEY and CDR2 SMNVEV (reference sequence). The trim removed 6 bases at V and 4 bases at J, leaving 8 bases unmatched. The CDR3 region is CASSSGQVSTGELFF. CDR3 nucleotides: TGTGCCAGCAGCTCAGGACAGGTCAGCACCGGGGAGCTGTTTTTT.

With respect to this clonotype: One end of the junction does not line up with germline, which may come from a read error. The chain couples TRBV7-7 to TRBJ2-7, with D tentatively TRBD1 or TRBD2 (6 bases each). This CDR3 has 16 amino acids. In germline, CDR1 is SSHAT, CDR2 FNYEAQ (reference sequence). This CDR3 reads CASSLATTGRLYEQYF. The CDR3 region has the DNA TGTGCTAGCAGCTTAGCGACCACAGGGAGGTTGTACGAGCAGTACTTC.

This clonotype has only a few counts. The J gene is TRBJ2-3, the V gene TRBV24-1, with TRBD2 matching over 8 bases. From germline, CDR1 is KGHDR and CDR2 SFDVKD. V trimming: 0 bases; J trimming: 9 bases; junction bases outside the gene matches: 1. This CDR3 is built from 13 residues. The CDR3 DNA follows: TGTGCCACCAGTGATTTGCCTAGCGGGACGCAGTATTTT. Translating gives CATSDLPSGTQYF.

The chain is built from TRBV7-3 and TRBJ2-2; no reliable D call. Germline values: CDR1 SGHTA, CDR2 FQGTGA. V was pared by 4 bases and J by 4 bases, with 13 bases between. CDR3 length: 15 amino acids. The CDR3 region is CASSSVAAVTGELFF. In DNA, the CDR3 is TGTGCCAGCAGCTCCGTTGCGGCGGTCACCGGGGAGCTGTTTTTT.

The chain joins TRBV20-1 to TRBJ2-3, with a weak D call TRBD2 (6 bases). V lost 7 bases, J lost 0 bases, and 14 bases lay in between. Looked up from germline, CDR1 is DFQATT and CDR2 is SNEGSKA (reference sequence). The CDR3 sequence is 14 residues long. The CDR3 region is CSVPTGLSTDTQYF. As DNA, the CDR3 is TGCAGTGTTCCCACGGGACTCAGCACAGATACGCAGTATTTT.

This clonotype was recorded at least ten times. This chain connects TRBV29-1 to TRBJ2-1, with D maybe TRBD2 (6 bases). V was cut by 7 bases and J by 2 bases, with 18 bases left in between. Germline CDR1 and CDR2: SQVTM and ANQGSEA. CDR3 length equals 15 residues. CDR3 sequence (DNA): TGCAGCGCCCACGTGGTGGAGGGCCCCTACAATGAGCAGTTCTTC. Translated, it gives CSAHVVEGPYNEQFF.

There are many counts of this clonotype. The chain couples TRBV2 to TRBJ2-5; TRBD2 matches 8 bases. The germline CDR1 and CDR2 sequences are SNHLY and FYNNEI. The trim removed 1 base at V and 1 base at J, leaving 2 bases unmatched. CDR3 length: 15 residues. The CDR3 region has the DNA TGTGCCAGCAGTGAAGGCGGGAGGAGCCAAGAGACCCAGTACTTC. Its translation is CASSEGGRSQETQYF. The full variable domain, rest sourced from reference TRBV2 and TRBJ2-5, is EPEVTQTPSHQVTQMGQEVILRCVPISNHLYFYWYRQILGQKVEFLVSFYNNEISEKSEIFDDQFSVERPDGSNFTLKIRSTKLEDSAMYFCASSEGGRSQETQYFGPGTRLLVL.

The genes are TRBV25-1 and TRBJ2-7, with D hard to call. CDR1 and CDR2 (germline): MGHDK, SYGVNS. Trimming took 0 bases from V and 5 from J, leaving 5 bases between them. This CDR3 is 12 amino acids long. CDR3 nucleotide sequence: TGTGCCAGCAGTGAATATCGCAACGAGCAGTACTTC. Translation: CASSEYRNEQYF.